These 32 T cell receptor beta chains share one sample of origin, sequenced in a study of liver allograft versus peripheral blood T cells. Whole-study context: The authors compared T cell receptor repertoires in transplanted livers with those in the peripheral blood of recipients.

TCRdb reanalysed the reads using MiXCR and keeps one entry per CDR3 protein. The top ten clones hold 1.6% of a sample with about 11,000 distinct CDR3 sequences, under 30% of them seen once. These receptors came from a human patient who had a liver transplant. The T cells may partly be graft donor cells.

In the case of this clonotype: A read error may produce the germline difference seen at one junction end. The genes are TRBV18 and TRBJ2-7; 12 nucleotides line up with TRBD2. The CDR3 runs to 14 residues. Germline V gene data show CDR1 as KGHSH and CDR2 as LQKENI. The DNA of the CDR3 is TGTGTCAGCTCACCAGGACTAGCGGGAAGCGAGCAGTACTTC. It translates to CVSSPGLAGSEQYF. Full variable domain (rest looked up from reference TRBV18 and TRBJ2-7): NAGVMQNPRHLVRRRGQEARLRCSPMKGHSHVYWYRQLPEEGLKFMVYLQKENIIDESGMPKERFSAEFPKEGPSILRIQQVVRGDSAAYFCVSSPGLAGSEQYFGPGTRLTVT.

This clonotype was counted between two and nine times. The V gene is TRBV20-1, the J gene TRBJ1-1; D is perhaps TRBD1 (5 bases). The CDR3 consists of 17 residues. Looked up from germline, CDR1 is DFQATT and CDR2 is SNEGSKA (reference sequence). Trimming took 1 base from V and 5 from J, leaving 23 bases between them. The CDR3 DNA is TGCAGTGCTAGAGTTGTGAGGGTTGGGGCTGCGGAGACTGAAGCTTTCTTT. Residues: CSARVVRVGAAETEAFF.

In its sample, this clonotype ranks as medium-sized. V gene TRBV6-1 combines with J gene TRBJ1-4; a weak D match, TRBD1 (6 bases). This CDR3 comprises 15 residues. Trimming left V 4 bases short and J 7 bases short, with 16 bases between. Germline loops: CDR1 MNHNS, CDR2 SASEGT. CDR3 bases: TGTGCCAGCAGTGCACTCCACAGGGTTAGTGAAAAACTGTTTTTT. It codes for CASSALHRVSEKLFF.

This clonotype came up a few times. The V gene is TRBV5-6, the J gene TRBJ1-1, with D possibly being TRBD1 (5 bases). This CDR3 region has 14 residues. With 4 bases removed from V and 0 bases from J, the gap between germline ends came to 10 bases. The V gene's germline CDR1 is SGHDT and CDR2 YYEEEE. Written as DNA, the CDR3 is TGTGCCAGCAGCCCGACAGTTATGAACACTGAAGCTTTCTTT. Amino acids: CASSPTVMNTEAFF. Full variable domain (remainder filled in from reference TRBV5-6 and TRBJ1-1): DAGVTQSPTHLIKTRGQQVTLRCSPKSGHDTVSWYQQALGQGPQFIFQYYEEEERQRGNFPDRFSGHQFPNYSSELNVNALLLGDSALYLCASSPTVMNTEAFFGQGTRLTVV.

This clonotype is termed medium-sized. V is TRBV7-2 and J is TRBJ2-1; D remains unclear. Germline lookup yields CDR1 SGHTA and CDR2 FQGNSA. Trimming took off 0 bases at V and 0 bases at J, with 3 bases between the two ends. This CDR3 spans 14 amino acids. In nucleotides, the CDR3 is TGTGCCAGCAGCTTAGCGTTCTCCTACAATGAGCAGTTCTTC. Translating gives CASSLAFSYNEQFF.

Relative to its sample, this clonotype is medium-sized (0.01 to 0.1%). J is TRBJ1-6 and V is TRBV6-1; 8 bases map to TRBD1. The CDR3 is 16 residues long. V lost 6 bases, J lost 9 bases, and 13 bases stayed unmatched. Germline assignment: CDR1 MNHNS and CDR2 SASEGT. CDR3 in amino acids: CASRAYGQGNSSPLHF. The CDR3 DNA is TGTGCCAGCAGGGCTTACGGACAGGGAAATTCTTCACCCCTCCACTTT.

This chain connects TRBV6-1 to TRBJ2-7, with D unresolved. In germline, CDR1 is MNHNS, CDR2 SASEGT. The CDR3 runs to 15 residues. V lost 6 bases, J lost 2 bases, and 17 bases lay in between. As DNA, the CDR3 is TGTGCCAGCAGGGGAACCAAAATGACCACCTACGAGCAGTACTTC. It yields the protein CASRGTKMTTYEQYF.

The chain recombines TRBV5-4 with TRBJ1-6, with 7 bases identical to TRBD1. The V segment lost 4 bases and the J segment 0 bases; nucleotides outside the gene matches: 7. Germline-derived CDR1 and CDR2 are SGHNT and YYREEE (reference sequence). The CDR3 is 17 residues long. CDR3 nucleotide sequence: TGTGCCAGCAGCCGAATACAGGGGAGCTCCTATAATTCACCCCTCCACTTT. Encoded protein: CASSRIQGSSYNSPLHF.

Judged by abundance, this clonotype is medium-sized (0.01 to 0.1%). The chain links TRBV15 to TRBJ1-4, with a weak D call TRBD1 (6 bases). This CDR3 comprises 16 residues. Germline loops: CDR1 LNHNV, CDR2 YYDKDF (reference sequence). V lost 1 base and J 0 bases, leaving 9 bases between the germline ends. The CDR3 DNA sequence: TGTGCCACCAGCAGAGCGGACAGTGCAACTAATGAAAAACTGTTTTTT. Residues: CATSRADSATNEKLFF. Filled out from reference TRBV15 and TRBJ1-4, the complete variable domain reads DAMVIQNPRYQVTQFGKPVTLSCSQTLNHNVMYWYQQKSSQAPKLLFHYYDKDFNNEADTPDNFQSRRPNTSFCFLDIRSPGLGDTAMYLCATSRADSATNEKLFFGSGTQLSVL.

This clonotype rates as medium-sized (0.01 to 0.1%). The V call is TRBV11-1, the J call TRBJ1-2, with 7 bases fitting TRBD1. Germline CDR1 is SGHAT and CDR2 is FQDESV (reference sequence). With V trimmed by 0 bases and J by 4 bases, 5 bases remained unmatched. This CDR3 has 15 amino acids. The CDR3 DNA reads TGTGCCAGCAGCTTAGCAGGGGGCGCGAGCTATGGCTACACCTTC. This gives the protein CASSLAGGASYGYTF.

The sample holds a few counts of this clonotype. V is TRBV19 and J is TRBJ1-2; 9 bases are shared with TRBD1. Trimming cost V 6 bases and J 7 bases; bases outside gene matches: 9. The CDR3 is 14 amino acids. Germline CDR1 and CDR2: LNHDA and SQIVND (reference sequence). In DNA form, the CDR3 reads TGTGCCAGTAGCCCCATACAGGGGGCAATTGGCTACACCTTC. Translation: CASSPIQGAIGYTF.

This clonotype was counted only a few times. The CDR3 DNA reads TGTGCCAGCAGCTTGGGCACTAGCGGCACCGGGGAGCTGTTTTTT. Encoded protein: CASSLGTSGTGELFF. The chain links TRBV5-6 to TRBJ2-2; 8 bases agree with TRBD2. Per the germline V gene, CDR1 is SGHDT and CDR2 is YYEEEE. The CDR3 loop spans 15 amino acids. After removal of 0 bases from V and 4 bases from J, the junction contained 2 bases not matched to a gene.

This clonotype was counted a few times. V is TRBV9 and J is TRBJ2-3, with 7 bases matching TRBD2. V lost 4 bases, J lost 0 bases, and 14 bases stayed unmatched. This CDR3 has 18 amino acids. CDR1 is SGDLS, CDR2 YYNGEE, per germline. The CDR3 region is CASSLQFGTTLSTDTQYF. CDR3 DNA: TGTGCCAGCAGCTTACAATTCGGGACTACCCTGAGCACAGATACGCAGTATTTT.

This clonotype rates as medium-sized. This chain uses TRBV18 with TRBJ2-7; no clear D gene. From germline, CDR1 is KGHSH and CDR2 LQKENI. This CDR3 has 14 residues. Deletions cut 3 bases from V and 2 bases from J, with 11 bases between. The CDR3 DNA sequence: TGTGCCAGCTCACCTTCTCTGGGTCCCTACGAGCAGTACTTC. Translating gives CASSPSLGPYEQYF.

This clonotype appeared a few times. The chain links TRBV6-1 to TRBJ1-5; D is unclear. Germline CDR1 reads MNHNS; CDR2 reads SASEGT. The germline V and J ends were trimmed by 6 bases and 9 bases, with 9 bases remaining between them. The CDR3 has 11 residues. The CDR3 DNA reads TGTGCCAGCAGAAATAGGCGGCCCCAGCATTTT. The encoded protein is CASRNRRPQHF.

V and J are TRBV5-4 and TRBJ2-3; tentatively, D is TRBD2 (6 bases). V dropped 1 base and J dropped 5 bases, with 20 bases sitting between them. The CDR3 is 17 amino acids. CDR1 and CDR2 (germline): SGHNT, YYREEE (reference sequence). CDR3 DNA sequence: TGTGCCAGCAGCTTGTATCTAGCCGGGAGAGGGGAAGATACGCAGTATTTT. This sequence encodes CASSLYLAGRGEDTQYF.

Within the sample, this clonotype is medium-sized. The rearrangement joins TRBV18 to TRBJ1-1; the match to TRBD1 covers 11 bases. V trimming: 5 bases; J trimming: 5 bases; junction bases outside the gene matches: 4. The CDR3 is 14 residues long. Per the germline V gene, CDR1 is KGHSH and CDR2 is LQKENI. The CDR3 region has the DNA TGTGCCAGCTCATCGGGACAGGGGGGAACTGAAGCTTTCTTT. Protein: CASSSGQGGTEAFF.

V is TRBV28 and J is TRBJ1-2; 8 positions agree with TRBD1. This CDR3 has 15 residues. Germline CDR1 is MDHEN and CDR2 is SYDVKM. The V segment lost 1 base and the J segment 4 bases; nucleotides outside the gene matches: 5. DNA of the CDR3: TGTGCCAGCAGTTTATCAGGGGGCGGTAGCTATGGCTACACCTTC. This translates into CASSLSGGGSYGYTF.

The J gene is TRBJ1-4, the V gene TRBV5-4; 10 positions agree with TRBD1. This CDR3 spans 14 amino acids. Unmatched junction bases numbered 2, after V lost 3 bases and J lost 6 bases. Germline V gene data show CDR1 as SGHNT and CDR2 as YYREEE (reference sequence). The CDR3 DNA reads TGTGCCAGCAGCTCGGGACAGGGGTATGAAAAACTGTTTTTT. This encodes CASSSGQGYEKLFF.

By proportion, this clonotype is medium-sized. The V call is TRBV5-6, the J call TRBJ1-6; D ambiguous. The CDR3 is 15 residues long. V lost 3 bases to trimming and J lost 7 bases, with 14 bases between them. Germline CDR1 and CDR2: SGHDT and YYEEEE. This CDR3 reads CASSSSPLGNSPLHF. CDR3 coding DNA: TGTGCCAGCAGCTCGAGCCCCCTGGGGAATTCACCCCTCCACTTT.

This clonotype is medium-sized. The rearrangement joins TRBV13 to TRBJ1-6; tentatively, D is TRBD1 (5 bases). Germline values: CDR1 PRHDT, CDR2 FYEKMQ (reference sequence). The CDR3 totals 18 residues. V lost 1 base and J 8 bases, leaving 21 bases between the germline ends. The CDR3 loop reads CASSLAGAAIPYDSPLHF. DNA for the CDR3: TGTGCCAGCAGCTTAGCCGGGGCGGCCATCCCATATGATTCACCCCTCCACTTT.

This clonotype was observed a few times. The chain recombines TRBV18 with TRBJ1-5; TRBD1 matches at 9 bases. Germline V gives CDR1 KGHSH, CDR2 LQKENI. V dropped 3 bases and J dropped 2; count of bases not matched to a gene: 5. The CDR3 runs 16 residues. The CDR3 region has the DNA TGTGCCAGCTCACCGATAAGGGACAGGGGCAATCAGCCCCAGCATTTT. Its protein is CASSPIRDRGNQPQHF.

This clonotype is medium-sized. The V call is TRBV18, the J call TRBJ1-4; 9 nucleotides match TRBD1. V was clipped by 1 base and J by 4 bases; unmatched bases: 7. The germline V gene has CDR1 KGHSH and CDR2 LQKENI. The CDR3 runs to 17 residues. CDR3 protein: CASSPLQGARSNEKLFF. For the CDR3, the DNA is TGTGCCAGCTCACCACTACAGGGGGCGCGTAGTAATGAAAAACTGTTTTTT.

The CDR3 reads CASSLNRKERPPRGGDYGYTF. The CDR3 coding sequence is TGTGCCAGCAGTTTAAACCGAAAGGAGCGGCCCCCCAGGGGAGGGGACTATGGCTACACCTTC. The chain joins TRBV28 to TRBJ1-2; maybe TRBD1 (6 bases). The germline V gene encodes CDR1 MDHEN and CDR2 SYDVKM. The CDR3 is made up of 21 amino acids. The ends were cut back, 2 bases at V and 3 bases at J, with 31 bases in the middle.

In its sample, this clonotype was seen once. The rearrangement links TRBV9 to TRBJ2-1; maybe TRBD1 (6 bases). The CDR3 extends over 17 amino acids. V was trimmed by 4 bases and J by 0 bases, leaving 17 bases between them. The germline V gene has CDR1 SGDLS and CDR2 YYNGEE. CDR3 coding DNA: TGTGCCAGCAGCCCCAGGGGACCAGAGAGCTCCTACAATGAGCAGTTCTTC. Its protein is CASSPRGPESSYNEQFF. Using reference TRBV9 and TRBJ2-1 for the parts outside the CDR3, the full variable domain is DSGVTQTPKHLITATGQRVTLRCSPRSGDLSVYWYQQSLDQGLQFLIQYYNGEERAKGNILERFSAQQFPDLHSELNLSSLELGDSALYFCASSPRGPESSYNEQFFGPGTRLTVL.

This clonotype is medium-sized (0.01 to 0.1%). The V gene is TRBV6-5, the J gene TRBJ1-4; no clear D. The CDR3 runs to 17 residues. Trimming removed 0 bases at V and 0 bases at J, with 11 bases between. Germline V gene lookup returns CDR1 MNHEY and CDR2 SVGAGI. The CDR3 spells CASSYSPGGPTNEKLFF. The CDR3 nucleotides read TGTGCCAGCAGTTACTCTCCGGGAGGCCCAACTAATGAAAAACTGTTTTTT.

Only a few counts were recorded for this clonotype. CDR3 coding DNA: TGTGCCAGCAGTTCCCGGGGAGGGGGAAACTATGGCTACACCTTC. It translates to CASSSRGGGNYGYTF. The rearrangement joins TRBV28 to TRBJ1-2, with D possibly TRBD1 on 6 matching bases. The V gene lost 4 bases and the J gene lost 2 bases, with 14 bases spanning the gap. CDR3 length equals 15 residues. Germline CDR1 MDHEN, CDR2 SYDVKM.

The table lists this clonotype with a few counts. The V call is TRBV6-5, the J call TRBJ1-5; no firm D call. The germline V gene encodes CDR1 MNHEY and CDR2 SVGAGI. Trimming left V 6 bases short and J 7 bases short, with 13 bases between. CDR3 size: 13 residues. The CDR3 sequence is CASRNSEGQPQHF. Here the CDR3 DNA reads TGTGCCAGCAGGAACAGTGAGGGACAGCCCCAGCATTTT.

The chain combines TRBV19 with TRBJ1-1; D uncertain. This CDR3 spans 16 amino acids. V was clipped by 0 bases and J by 0 bases, with 11 bases between them. CDR1 is LNHDA and CDR2 is SQIVND in the germline V gene (reference sequence). The CDR3 spells CASSIDLGSMNTEAFF. The CDR3 DNA follows: TGTGCCAGTAGTATAGACCTCGGGAGTATGAACACTGAAGCTTTCTTT.

This clonotype is judged medium-sized. J is TRBJ1-1 and V is TRBV19; D is undetermined. This CDR3 is built from 15 residues. Germline CDR1 LNHDA, CDR2 SQIVND (reference sequence). V dropped 0 bases and J dropped 4 bases, with 12 bases sitting between them. The CDR3 DNA sequence: TGTGCCAGTAGTATAGATAACCGGTGGGGCACTGAAGCTTTCTTT. This translates into CASSIDNRWGTEAFF. Full variable domain (missing parts from reference TRBV19 and TRBJ1-1): DGGITQSPKYLFRKEGQNVTLSCEQNLNHDAMYWYRQDPGQGLRLIYYSQIVNDFQKGDIAEGYSVSREKKESFPLTVTSAQKNPTAFYLCASSIDNRWGTEAFFGQGTRLTVV.

About this clonotype: A much larger clone lies a single base off, so this may be a read error. The chain has TRBV18 and TRBJ1-2; D is uncertain. Germline V gene lookup returns CDR1 KGHSH and CDR2 LQKENI. V lost 3 bases and J lost 4, with 9 bases in between. This CDR3 contains 13 residues. CDR3: CASSPEKIYGYTF. DNA for the CDR3: TGTGCCAGCTCACCCGAAAAGATCTATGGCTACACCTTC.

Judged by abundance, this clonotype is medium-sized (0.01 to 0.1%). The rearrangement joins TRBV6-1 to TRBJ1-2; no clear D. CDR3 size: 18 residues. V lost 1 base and J lost 0, with 18 bases in between. The germline V gene encodes CDR1 MNHNS and CDR2 SASEGT. The CDR3, as DNA: TGTGCCAGCAGTGAAGATGAAAGCTCTCCGAGTGCTAACTATGGCTACACCTTC. Protein product: CASSEDESSPSANYGYTF.